This T cell receptor (beta chain) was identified during a study of blood T cell repertoires in COVID-19 (dated by TCRdb to 2020 to 2021). About the study as a whole: The collaborator samples originated in the United States, Italy and Spain and spanned the acute and convalescent phases of COVID-19. The samples were drawn from the first 160 participants of the ongoing ImmuneRACE study and from about 1,200 subjects provided by 6 global collaborators. Where HLA class I and class II types were available, the types were taken from metadata supplied by the sample provider, not from assay-based typing. The repertoires were made available in a free public database intended to serve as a resource for research on the immune response to SARS-CoV-2. The prospective study material was composed of cDNA or gDNA derived from T cells, B-cell-depleted T cells, or PBMCs. Nearly every sample came with metadata listing a de-identified subject ID, COVID-19 status, age in years and sex. Deeply sampled blood TCRbeta repertoires from subjects exposed to, actively infected with, or recovered from COVID-19 were included in the dataset.

The CDR3, from cysteine to phenylalanine, totals 15 residues. The kept DNA is CDR3 alone, 45 bases in frame from the first base. V is clipped by 5 bases and J by 0 bases, and the sequence between their germline boundaries is 14 bases long. CDR1 and CDR2 are drawn from the germline V gene (reference sequence): SGHNT, YYREEE. TCRbeta CDR3 regions were amplified from genomic DNA by means of the immunoSEQ Assay, a bias-controlled multiplex PCR. The source study handled its data this way. The number of nucleated cells in each sample was estimated from the amplification of reference gene primers within the assay. Sequence reads were collapsed and filtered to measure the absolute abundance of every unique TCRbeta CDR3 rearrangement. For each sample, productive Simpson clonality was calculated by taking the square root of Simpson's diversity index across productive rearrangements. TCRdb mirrors the immuneACCESS table, restricted to in-frame sequences. Some clones are absent from its copies; in checked studies, under half trace to an unresolved V gene, and the reason for the others is unknown. V, J and clone size derive from that table, while D and trimming were established from the DNA sequence. The sample table records around 77,000 clones; around 76% of these occur just once. The ten largest clonotypes hold approximately 18% of the sample.

Regarding this clone: What this receptor recognizes is not known. No base quality information exists; no much larger clone differs at one position.

Points the paper makes about the study in general: The quantity of clinical and demographic metadata differed by source and by participant and was supplied without curation.

Whole blood was collected in K2EDTA tubes by collaborating institutions according to the institutions' own protocols. For TCRbeta analysis, collaborator samples were shipped as frozen whole blood, as isolated PBMCs, or as DNA extracted from either sample type. What was sequenced was peripheral blood. The chain was built from TRBV5-4 and TRBJ1-1; matching of 6 bases hints at TRBD1 as the D gene. This receptor was taken from a human donor in a cohort sampled during active COVID-19. Here is the DNA: TGTGCCAGCAGTAAGTTTGGACAGTTGAACACTGAAGCTTTCTTT. Its translation is CASSKFGQLNTEAFF. The CDR3, completed at both ends by the reference TRBV5-4 and TRBJ1-1 genes, gives the full variable domain ETGVTQSPTHLIKTRGQQVTLRCSSQSGHNTVSWYQQALGQGPQFIFQYYREEENGRGNFPPRFSGLQFPNYSSELNVNALELDDSALYLCASSKFGQLNTEAFFGQGTRLTVV.